The sequence of this T cell receptor beta chain was determined in a study of T cell changes during pregnancy in multiple sclerosis. Measured with immunoSEQ multiplex PCR; TCRdb has only the in-frame clones, and not every one. The sample includes tens of thousands of clones, around 90% seen only once; the top ten take 0.5% to 0.65%. The ends lost 4 bases at V and 5 bases at J; junction bases unmatched: 8. Germline-derived CDR1 and CDR2 are MGHRA and YSYEKL. The CDR3 runs 15 residues. Remarks on this clone: Other DNA sequences within the sample encode an identical CDR3.

This receptor was obtained from a female donor with multiple sclerosis, enrolled in a pregnancy study. The material sequenced was CD4+ T cells from peripheral blood mononuclear cells, taken in the first trimester of pregnancy. This sequence joins TRBV4-1 and TRBJ1-2; 9 bases align to TRBD1. The CDR3 DNA follows: TGCGCCAGCAGCCCCACGGGTGGGACAGGGTATGGCTACACCTTC. This translates into CASSPTGGTGYGYTF.